This T cell receptor (beta chain) is from a study of shared clonotypes between healthy human individuals. CDR1 and CDR2 from the germline V gene are SGDLS and YYNGEE. The CDR3 runs to 13 residues. The V segment lost 5 bases and the J segment 8 bases; nucleotides outside the gene matches: 6. TCRdb's table, derived via immunoSEQ multiplex PCR, lists solely in-frame clones and lacks some. Of approximately 110,000 clones detected, about 72% appear once; the ten largest clones hold roughly a quarter. The rearrangement joins TRBV9 to TRBJ1-4; 7 nucleotides align to TRBD1. The clonotype originates from a woman aged 25-40 years in good health. The specimen was memory CD8+ T cells sorted from blood. Subset here: CD45RO+ cells pooled with CCR7-negative TemRA cells. CDR3 nucleotides: TGTGCCAGCAGTTTGTACAGGGGCGAAAAACTGTTTTTT. Translated: CASSLYRGEKLFF.